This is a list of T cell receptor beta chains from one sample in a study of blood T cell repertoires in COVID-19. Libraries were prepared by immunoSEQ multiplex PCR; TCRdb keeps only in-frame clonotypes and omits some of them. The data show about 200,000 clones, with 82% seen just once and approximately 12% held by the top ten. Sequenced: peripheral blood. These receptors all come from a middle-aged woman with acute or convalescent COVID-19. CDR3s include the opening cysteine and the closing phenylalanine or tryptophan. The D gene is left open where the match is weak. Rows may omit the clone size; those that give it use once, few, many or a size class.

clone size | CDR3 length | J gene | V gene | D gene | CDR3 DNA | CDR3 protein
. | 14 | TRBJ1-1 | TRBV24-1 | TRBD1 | TGTGCCACCAGTGAGGGACAGGGGGCGCCTATAACTTTCTTT | CATSEGQGAPITFF
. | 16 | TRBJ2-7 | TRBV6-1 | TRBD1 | TGTGCCAGCAGTGAATTGGGACAGGGAACGACCTACGAGCAGTACTTC | CASSELGQGTTYEQYF
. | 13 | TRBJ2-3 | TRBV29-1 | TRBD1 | TGCAGCGGAGACAGGGGCGGCACAGATACGCAGTATTTT | CSGDRGGTDTQYF
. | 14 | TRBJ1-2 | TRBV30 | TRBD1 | TGTGCCTGGAGTGGGGGACAGGGGGCTTATGGCTACACCTTC | CAWSGGQGAYGYTF
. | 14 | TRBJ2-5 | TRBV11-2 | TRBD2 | TGTGCCAGCAGCTTATCAGCGGGGAAAGAGACCCAGTACTTC | CASSLSAGKETQYF
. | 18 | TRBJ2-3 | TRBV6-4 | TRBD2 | TGTGCCAGCCACCCGACGGGGCTAGCGGGTTCTAGCACAGATACGCAGTATTTT | CASHPTGLAGSSTDTQYF
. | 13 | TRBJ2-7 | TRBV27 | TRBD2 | TGTGCCAGCAGTTTATCCAATCCTAGCGGGCAGTACTTC | CASSLSNPSGQYF
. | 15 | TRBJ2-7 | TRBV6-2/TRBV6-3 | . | TGTGCCAGCAGTTACTCGAGGACATCCCCCTACGAGCAGTACTTC | CASSYSRTSPYEQYF
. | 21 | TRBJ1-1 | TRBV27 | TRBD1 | TGTGCCAGCAGTTCAATCGACGCCATTTACAGGGGGCGACGACTGAACACTGAAGCTTTCTTT | CASSSIDAIYRGRRLNTEAFF
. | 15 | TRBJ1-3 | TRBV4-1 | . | TGCGCCAGCAGCCAAACAGGGCCCCCTCTTGACACCATATATTTT | CASSQTGPPLDTIYF
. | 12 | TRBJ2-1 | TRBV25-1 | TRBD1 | TGTGCCAGCAGGGACAGGTGGAATGAGCAGTTCTTC | CASRDRWNEQFF
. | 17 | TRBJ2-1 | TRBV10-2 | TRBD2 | TGCGCCAGCAGGGAAAAGAGACCGGGACTAGCGGGAGTTGAGCAGTTCTTC | CASREKRPGLAGVEQFF
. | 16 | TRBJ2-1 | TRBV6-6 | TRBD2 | TGTGCCAGCAGTTACGAGGGAGGGCCCGGGAACAATGAGCAGTTCTTC | CASSYEGGPGNNEQFF
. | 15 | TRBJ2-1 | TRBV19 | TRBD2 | TGTGCCAGTAGTCACGGGAGGGGCGCGTACAATGAGCAGTTCTTC | CASSHGRGAYNEQFF
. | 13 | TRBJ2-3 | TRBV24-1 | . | TGTGCCACCAGTGACCCTCCGACAGATACGCAGTATTTT | CATSDPPTDTQYF
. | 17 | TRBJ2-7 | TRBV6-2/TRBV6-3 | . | TGTGCCAGCAGTTACTCGATGGGGCCAGCCGTTCCCTACGAGCAGTACTTC | CASSYSMGPAVPYEQYF
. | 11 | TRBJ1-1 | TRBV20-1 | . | TGCAGTGCTACCCGGGGGACTGAAGCTTTCTTT | CSATRGTEAFF
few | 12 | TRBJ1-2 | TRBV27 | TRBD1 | TGTGCCAGCCGTCACAGGGGCTATGGCTACACCTTC | CASRHRGYGYTF
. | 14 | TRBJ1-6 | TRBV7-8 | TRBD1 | TGTGCCAGCAGCCGGGACAGGGAACGTTCACCCCTCCACTTT | CASSRDRERSPLHF
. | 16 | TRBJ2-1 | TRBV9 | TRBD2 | TGTGCCAGCAGCCTCTACCCGGGGGGGCCAGACAATGAGCAGTTCTTC | CASSLYPGGPDNEQFF
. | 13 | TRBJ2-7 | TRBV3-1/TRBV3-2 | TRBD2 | TGTGCCAGCAGCCCGGGACTAGCAGGCGAGCAGTACTTC | CASSPGLAGEQYF
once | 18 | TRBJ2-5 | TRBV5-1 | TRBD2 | TGCGCCAGCAGCTCTAGCGGGAGAGGGGGGACTGCCCAAGAGACCCAGTACTTC | CASSSSGRGGTAQETQYF
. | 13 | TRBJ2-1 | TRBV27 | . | TGTGCCGCGAGGGGGGGGGCCTTCAATGAGCAGTTCTTC | CAARGGAFNEQFF
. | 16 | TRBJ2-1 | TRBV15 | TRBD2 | TGTGCCACCAGCATCGGTGGTAGCGGGAGGGGGGTTGAGCAGTTCTTC | CATSIGGSGRGVEQFF
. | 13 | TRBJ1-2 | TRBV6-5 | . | TGTGCCAGCAGTTACGCGGGGAACTATGGCTACACCTTC | CASSYAGNYGYTF
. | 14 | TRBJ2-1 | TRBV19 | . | TGTGCCAGTAGTTGGTTCGGGGAGCGGAATGAGCAGTTCTTC | CASSWFGERNEQFF
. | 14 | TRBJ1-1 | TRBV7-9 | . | TGTGCCAGCAGCTCCTACGACAGAAACCTAGAAGCTTTCTTT | CASSSYDRNLEAFF
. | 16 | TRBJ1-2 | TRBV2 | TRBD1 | TGTGCCAGTGGAGGACAGGGAGGGCAGGGGCTCTATGGCTACACCTTC | CASGGQGGQGLYGYTF
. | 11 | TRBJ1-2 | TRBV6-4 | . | TGTGCCAGCAGGGGCAGGGAAGGCTACACCTTC | CASRGREGYTF
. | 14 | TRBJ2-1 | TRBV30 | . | TGTGCCTGGAGTGTCTTGAGCTCCTACAATGAGCAGTTCTTC | CAWSVLSSYNEQFF
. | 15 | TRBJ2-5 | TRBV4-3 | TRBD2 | TGCGCCAGCAGTAGATTCTTCGGGAGGGGAGAGACCCAGTACTTC | CASSRFFGRGETQYF
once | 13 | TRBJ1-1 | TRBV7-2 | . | TGTGCCAGCAGTCGACAGGTGAACACTGAAGCTTTCTTT | CASSRQVNTEAFF